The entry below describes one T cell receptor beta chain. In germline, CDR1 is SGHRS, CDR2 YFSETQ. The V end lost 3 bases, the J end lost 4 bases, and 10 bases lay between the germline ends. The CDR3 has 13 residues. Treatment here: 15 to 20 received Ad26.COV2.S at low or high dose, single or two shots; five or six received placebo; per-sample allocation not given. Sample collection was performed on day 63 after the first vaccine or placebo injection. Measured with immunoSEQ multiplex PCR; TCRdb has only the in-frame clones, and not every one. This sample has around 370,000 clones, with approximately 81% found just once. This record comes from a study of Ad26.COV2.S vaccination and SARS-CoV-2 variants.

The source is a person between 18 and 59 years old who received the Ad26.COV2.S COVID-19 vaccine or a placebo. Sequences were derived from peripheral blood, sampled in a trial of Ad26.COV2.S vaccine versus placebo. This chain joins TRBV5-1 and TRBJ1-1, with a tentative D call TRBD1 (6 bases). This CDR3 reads CASSSGDRTEAFF. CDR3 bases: TGCGCCAGCAGCTCAGGGGATCGCACTGAAGCTTTCTTT.